Listed here is a single TCR beta chain. Its target is not known. The data originate from a study of beta chain features in type 1 diabetes. Broader study findings: Type 1 diabetes patients had TCRB CDR3s that were shorter (moderately but significantly so) in all four CD4+ subsets.

The whole isolated RNA underwent reverse transcription, so sequencing captured expressed TCRB transcripts. Using immunoSEQ multiplex PCR, the repertoire was profiled, and TCRdb retains in-frame clones only, with some absent. The profile shows roughly 47,000 clones, approximately 43% of them singletons. The CDR3 runs 13 residues. The germline CDR1 and CDR2 sequences are KGHSH and LQKENI. The chain carries TRBV18 and TRBJ2-5; TRBD1 might be the D (6 bases). Matching the DNA end better, TRBJ2-7 makes the J call doubtful. The TCR was taken from a young man with type 1 diabetes. Sequencing input: stem cell memory CD4+ T cells from blood. The CDR3 reads CASSPQGAYEQYF. The CDR3 DNA follows: TGTGCCAGCTCACCACAGGGGGCCTACGAGCAGTACTTC.